This T cell receptor (beta chain) was captured in a study of response to subunit inactivated influenza vaccine. TCRdb reanalysed the RT-PCR reads using MiXCR and keeps one entry per CDR3 protein. The sample has around 320,000 distinct CDR3 sequences, around 22% seen once. Germline CDR1 and CDR2: SGHNT and YYREEE (reference sequence). Trimming removed 3 bases from V and 9 bases from J; junction bases left unmatched: 6. There are 14 residues in the CDR3. The V gene is TRBV5-4, the J gene TRBJ2-1; 10 nucleotides line up with TRBD2. This clonotype originated in a man aged 45 to 70 who received an inactivated influenza vaccine. The source was PBMCs from blood, collected roughly 20 months after vaccination. Written as DNA, the CDR3 is TGTGCCAGCAGCTCGAGGACTAGCGGTGGTGAGCAGTTCTTC. This encodes CASSSRTSGGEQFF.